This T cell receptor beta chain derives from a study of Graves' ophthalmopathy and Graves' hyperthyroidism. The sample holds a few counts of this clonotype. Its antigen is not identified. Amplifying from RNA transcripts, the study obtained TCR beta CDR3 regions. Scientists carried out first-round RT-PCR using HTBI primers and then a second-round multiplex PCR. TCRdb re-called the multiplex PCR reads through MiXCR, storing one row per CDR3 protein. The profile covers 650,000 to 900,000 distinct CDR3 sequences, with around 40% appearing a single time and 44% taken by the ten largest. Points from the study as a whole: Most expanded clonotypes in thyroid above 0.001 frequency also showed up in blood.

This CDR3 contains 17 residues. V was cut by 0 bases and J by 9 bases, with 21 bases left in between. CDR1 and CDR2 from the germline V gene are SNHLY and FYNNEI. The chain uses TRBV2 and TRBJ2-1, with a tentative D call TRBD2 (6 bases). Sequenced sample: peripheral blood. The receptor's source is an adult man with Graves' ophthalmopathy. DNA for the CDR3: TGTGCCAGCAGTGAAGCGCGGGGAAGGCCCCCTTTGGGTGAGCAGTTCTTC. It yields the protein CASSEARGRPPLGEQFF.